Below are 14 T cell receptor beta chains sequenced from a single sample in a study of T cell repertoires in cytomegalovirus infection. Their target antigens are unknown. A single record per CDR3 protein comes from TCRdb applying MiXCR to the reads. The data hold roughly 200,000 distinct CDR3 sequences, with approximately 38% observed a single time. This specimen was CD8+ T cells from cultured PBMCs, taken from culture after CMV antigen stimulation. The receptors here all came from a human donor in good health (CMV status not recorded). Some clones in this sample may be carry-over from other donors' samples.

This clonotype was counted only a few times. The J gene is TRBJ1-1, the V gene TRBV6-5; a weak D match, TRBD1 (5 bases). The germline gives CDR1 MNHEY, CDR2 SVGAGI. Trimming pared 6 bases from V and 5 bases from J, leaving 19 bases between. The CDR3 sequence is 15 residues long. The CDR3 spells CASSPTTGRRTEAFF. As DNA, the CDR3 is TGTGCCAGCAGCCCGACTACAGGTAGGAGAACTGAAGCTTTCTTT.

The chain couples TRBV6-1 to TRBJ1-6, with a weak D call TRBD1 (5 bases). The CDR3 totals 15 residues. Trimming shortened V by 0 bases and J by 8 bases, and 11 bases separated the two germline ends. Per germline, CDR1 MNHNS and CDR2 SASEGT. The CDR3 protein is CASSEAWGGDSPLHF. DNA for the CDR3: TGTGCCAGCAGTGAAGCATGGGGCGGAGATTCACCCCTCCACTTT.

CDR3 amino acids: CASSPAYSPYNEQFF. CDR3 sequence (DNA): TGTGCCAGCAGCCCAGCCTATTCCCCTTACAATGAGCAGTTCTTC. The chain has TRBV9 and TRBJ2-1; unclear D gene. In germline, CDR1 is SGDLS, CDR2 YYNGEE. This CDR3 has 15 amino acids. Trimming shortened V by 4 bases and J by 4 bases, and 15 bases separated the two germline ends.

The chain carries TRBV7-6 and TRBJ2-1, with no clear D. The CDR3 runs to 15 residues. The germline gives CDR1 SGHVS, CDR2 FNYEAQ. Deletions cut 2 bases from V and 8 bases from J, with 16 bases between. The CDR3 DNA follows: TGTGCCAGCAGCTTAAGGCCGTCTCGATACGATGAGCAGTTCTTC. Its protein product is CASSLRPSRYDEQFF. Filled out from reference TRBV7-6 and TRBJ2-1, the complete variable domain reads GAGVSQSPRYKVTKRGQDVALRCDPISGHVSLYWYRQALGQGPEFLTYFNYEAQQDKSGLPNDRFSAERPEGSISTLTIQRTEQRDSAMYRCASSLRPSRYDEQFFGPGTRLTVL.

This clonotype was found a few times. CDR3 loop: CASSLVRSSYNSPLHF. DNA of the CDR3: TGTGCCAGCAGTTTAGTGAGGAGCTCCTATAATTCACCCCTCCACTTT. The chain links TRBV28 to TRBJ1-6, with D hard to call. This CDR3 has 16 amino acids. Germline CDR1 MDHEN, CDR2 SYDVKM. Trimming stripped 2 bases from V and 0 bases from J, with 8 bases between. Full variable domain (remainder filled in from reference TRBV28 and TRBJ1-6): DVKVTQSSRYLVKRTGEKVFLECVQDMDHENMFWYRQDPGLGLRLIYFSYDVKMKEKGDIPEGYSVSREKKERFSLILESASTNQTSMYLCASSLVRSSYNSPLHFGNGTRLTVT.

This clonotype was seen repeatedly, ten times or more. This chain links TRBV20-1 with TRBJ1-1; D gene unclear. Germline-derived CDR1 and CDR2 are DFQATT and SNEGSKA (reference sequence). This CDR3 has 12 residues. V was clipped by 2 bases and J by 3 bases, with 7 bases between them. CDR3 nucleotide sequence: TGCAGTGCTAGACCCTCGGACACTGAAGCTTTCTTT. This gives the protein CSARPSDTEAFF.

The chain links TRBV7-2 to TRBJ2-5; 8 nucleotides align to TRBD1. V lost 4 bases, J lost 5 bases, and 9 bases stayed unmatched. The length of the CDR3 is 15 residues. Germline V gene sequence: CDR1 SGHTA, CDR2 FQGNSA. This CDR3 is CASSYPGRTGETQYF. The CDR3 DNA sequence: TGTGCCAGCAGCTACCCCGGACGGACAGGGGAGACCCAGTACTTC.

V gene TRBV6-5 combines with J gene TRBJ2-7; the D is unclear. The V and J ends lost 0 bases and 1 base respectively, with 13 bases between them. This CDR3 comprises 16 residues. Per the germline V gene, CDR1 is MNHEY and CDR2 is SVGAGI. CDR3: CASSYSVGSQSYEQYF. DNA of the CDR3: TGTGCCAGCAGTTACTCAGTGGGCTCCCAATCCTACGAGCAGTACTTC.

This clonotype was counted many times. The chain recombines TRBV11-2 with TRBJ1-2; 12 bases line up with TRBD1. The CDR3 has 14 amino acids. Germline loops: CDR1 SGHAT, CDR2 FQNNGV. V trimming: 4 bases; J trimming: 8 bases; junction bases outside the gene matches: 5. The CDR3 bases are TGTGCCAGCAGCTCGGGACAGGGGGCATGGGGCTACACCTTC. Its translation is CASSSGQGAWGYTF.

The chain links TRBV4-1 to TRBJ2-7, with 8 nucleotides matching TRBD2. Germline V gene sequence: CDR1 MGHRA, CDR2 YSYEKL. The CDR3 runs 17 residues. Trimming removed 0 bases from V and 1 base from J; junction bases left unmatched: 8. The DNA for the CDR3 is TGCGCCAGCAGCCAAGATCGGGGGGGCCCTCCTTCCTACGAGCAGTACTTC. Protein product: CASSQDRGGPPSYEQYF.

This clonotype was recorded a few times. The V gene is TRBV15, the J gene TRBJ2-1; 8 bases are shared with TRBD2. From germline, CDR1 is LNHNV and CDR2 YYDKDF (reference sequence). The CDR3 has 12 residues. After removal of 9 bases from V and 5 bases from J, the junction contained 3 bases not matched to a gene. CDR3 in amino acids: CATSAGDNEQFF. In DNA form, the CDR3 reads TGTGCCACTTCAGCGGGGGACAATGAGCAGTTCTTC.

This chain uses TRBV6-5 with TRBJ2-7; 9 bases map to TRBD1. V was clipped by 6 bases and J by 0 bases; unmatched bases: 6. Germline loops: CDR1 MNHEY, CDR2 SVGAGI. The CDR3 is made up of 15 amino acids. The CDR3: CASRETGGLSYEQYF. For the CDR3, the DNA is TGTGCCAGCAGGGAGACAGGGGGACTCTCCTACGAGCAGTACTTC.

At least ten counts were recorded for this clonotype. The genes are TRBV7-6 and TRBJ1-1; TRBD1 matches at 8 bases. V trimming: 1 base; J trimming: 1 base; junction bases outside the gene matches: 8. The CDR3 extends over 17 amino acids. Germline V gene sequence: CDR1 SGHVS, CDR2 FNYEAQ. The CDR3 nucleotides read TGTGCCAGCAGCTTAGGGACCACAGGGGGATGGAACACTGAAGCTTTCTTT. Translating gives CASSLGTTGGWNTEAFF.

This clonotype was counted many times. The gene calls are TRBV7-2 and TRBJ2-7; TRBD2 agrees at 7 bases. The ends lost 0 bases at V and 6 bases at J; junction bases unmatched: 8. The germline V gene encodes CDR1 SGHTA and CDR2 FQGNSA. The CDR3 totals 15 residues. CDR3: CASSLASGGWGEQYF. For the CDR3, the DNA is TGTGCCAGCAGCTTAGCCTCGGGGGGATGGGGCGAGCAGTACTTC.